This TCR beta chain was identified in a study of Graves' ophthalmopathy and Graves' hyperthyroidism. The TCR beta CDR3 regions underwent amplification from RNA transcripts. RT-PCR with HTBI primers came first, then second-round multiplex PCR. Each CDR3 protein is one row after TCRdb ran MiXCR on the multiplex PCR reads. This table holds 660,000 or so distinct CDR3 sequences, 35% to 50% found once. Germline CDR1 LGHNA, CDR2 YSLEER. This CDR3 region has 14 residues. V was clipped by 4 bases and J by 6 bases; unmatched bases: 3. About this clonotype: The antigen remains undetermined.

Whole-study results and caveats: Detection in blood was also observed for most expanded thyroid clonotypes above 0.001 frequency.

What was sequenced was peripheral blood. The V gene is TRBV4-3, the J gene TRBJ1-6, with 7 positions matching TRBD1. The clonotype originates from an adult man with Graves' ophthalmopathy. The CDR3 loop reads CASSRRDSNSPLHF. The CDR3 DNA reads as TGCGCCAGCAGCCGCCGGGACAGTAATTCACCCCTCCACTTT.